A selection of T cell receptor beta chains follows, all from one sample in a study of T cell repertoires in cytomegalovirus infection. No antigen is known for these receptors. TCRdb called the reads again in MiXCR, with one record for every CDR3 protein. The sample contains 45,000 to 60,000 distinct CDR3 sequences, around a fifth of which appear only once. Sequences were derived from CD8+ T cells from cultured PBMCs, sampled from culture after CMV antigen stimulation. These receptors were taken from a human donor in good health (CMV status not recorded). Some clones in this sample may be carry-over from other donors' samples. The CDR3 runs from the conserved cysteine through the conserved F or W. The D gene is left open where the match is weak. Clone size is not always given. Where it is, it says once, few, many or a class for expanded clones.

V gene: TRBV7-6; clone size: few; D gene: -; J gene: TRBJ2-7; CDR3 protein: CASSNQNYEQYF; CDR3 DNA: TGTGCCAGCAGCAATCAAAACTACGAGCAGTACTTC
V gene: TRBV11-2; clone size: -; D gene: -; J gene: TRBJ2-1; CDR3 protein: CASLAAGNEQFF; CDR3 DNA: TGTGCCAGTTTGGCGGCCGGGAATGAGCAGTTCTTC
V gene: TRBV4-1; clone size: few; D gene: -; J gene: TRBJ2-2; CDR3 protein: CASSGRPHTGELFF; CDR3 DNA: TGCGCCAGCAGCGGCCGGCCGCACACCGGGGAGCTGTTTTTT
V gene: TRBV27; clone size: few; D gene: -; J gene: TRBJ2-7; CDR3 protein: CASSFSPVGYEQYF; CDR3 DNA: TGTGCCAGCAGCTTCAGTCCGGTAGGATACGAGCAGTACTTC
V gene: TRBV6-1; clone size: -; D gene: TRBD1; J gene: TRBJ2-7; CDR3 protein: CASSESGTAPREQYF; CDR3 DNA: TGTGCCAGCAGTGAGTCCGGGACAGCCCCTAGGGAGCAGTACTTC
V gene: TRBV7-6; clone size: few; D gene: -; J gene: TRBJ2-5; CDR3 protein: CASSADGEETQYF; CDR3 DNA: TGTGCCAGCAGCGCGGACGGGGAAGAGACCCAGTACTTC
V gene: TRBV7-9; clone size: few; D gene: -; J gene: TRBJ2-1; CDR3 protein: CASSLGREQFF; CDR3 DNA: TGTGCCAGCAGCTTAGGGAGGGAGCAGTTCTTC
V gene: TRBV12-3/TRBV12-4; clone size: few; D gene: -; J gene: TRBJ1-1; CDR3 protein: CASSFLIGIQLVRNTEAFF; CDR3 DNA: TGTGCCAGCAGTTTTCTCATAGGGATCCAATTGGTTAGGAACACTGAAGCTTTCTTT
V gene: TRBV7-6; clone size: -; D gene: TRBD1; J gene: TRBJ2-7; CDR3 protein: CASSPGQVVEQYF; CDR3 DNA: TGTGCCAGCAGCCCGGGACAGGTGGTTGAGCAGTACTTC
V gene: TRBV7-3; clone size: -; D gene: TRBD2; J gene: TRBJ2-7; CDR3 protein: CASSLYISPSGKGHEQYF; CDR3 DNA: TGTGCCAGCAGCTTATATATTTCCCCCAGCGGGAAGGGGCACGAGCAGTACTTC
V gene: TRBV2; clone size: few; D gene: -; J gene: TRBJ2-7; CDR3 protein: CASSDTVVQYF; CDR3 DNA: TGTGCCAGCAGCGATACGGTCGTGCAGTACTTC
V gene: TRBV4-1; clone size: few; D gene: -; J gene: TRBJ2-4; CDR3 protein: CASSRTGIGKNIQYF; CDR3 DNA: TGCGCCAGCAGCCGTACAGGGATCGGCAAAAACATTCAGTACTTC
V gene: TRBV11-2; clone size: -; D gene: TRBD1; J gene: TRBJ2-1; CDR3 protein: CASSLGTGASTTYNEQFF; CDR3 DNA: TGTGCCAGCAGCTTAGGGACAGGGGCCTCAACCACCTACAATGAGCAGTTCTTC
V gene: TRBV2; clone size: -; D gene: TRBD1; J gene: TRBJ2-5; CDR3 protein: CASSEGRGLKGTQYF; CDR3 DNA: TGTGCCAGCAGTGAAGGCAGGGGGCTTAAGGGGACCCAGTACTTC
V gene: TRBV12-3/TRBV12-4; clone size: few; D gene: TRBD1; J gene: TRBJ2-7; CDR3 protein: CASTLGQGYYEQYF; CDR3 DNA: TGTGCCAGCACCCTGGGACAGGGGTACTACGAGCAGTACTTC
V gene: TRBV7-2; clone size: few; D gene: -; J gene: TRBJ1-5; CDR3 protein: CASSVRTGINQPQHF; CDR3 DNA: TGTGCCAGCAGCGTTCGTACAGGGATCAATCAGCCCCAGCATTTT
V gene: TRBV7-8; clone size: few; D gene: TRBD1; J gene: TRBJ2-7; CDR3 protein: CASSPRGQGSPYEQYF; CDR3 DNA: TGTGCCAGCAGCCCCAGGGGGCAGGGATCCCCCTACGAGCAGTACTTC
V gene: TRBV9; clone size: few; D gene: -; J gene: TRBJ2-2; CDR3 protein: CASSEGNGELFF; CDR3 DNA: TGTGCCAGCAGCGAGGGGAACGGGGAGCTGTTTTTT
V gene: TRBV7-8; clone size: -; D gene: -; J gene: TRBJ1-4; CDR3 protein: CASSLELLNEKLFF; CDR3 DNA: TGTGCCAGCAGCTTAGAGCTCCTAAATGAAAAACTGTTTTTT
V gene: TRBV6-4; clone size: few; D gene: -; J gene: TRBJ1-5; CDR3 protein: CASSNLQGQQGNQPQHF; CDR3 DNA: TGTGCCAGCAGTAACCTTCAGGGCCAACAGGGAAATCAGCCCCAGCATTTT
V gene: TRBV7-8; clone size: -; D gene: TRBD1; J gene: TRBJ1-6; CDR3 protein: CASSLAPTGGPLPLHF; CDR3 DNA: TGTGCCAGCAGCTTAGCCCCCACAGGGGGTCCCTTACCCCTCCACTTT
V gene: TRBV7-2; clone size: -; D gene: -; J gene: TRBJ1-2; CDR3 protein: CASSKKTF; CDR3 DNA: TGTGCCAGCAGCAAGAAGACCTTC
V gene: TRBV4-1; clone size: once; D gene: TRBD1; J gene: TRBJ2-3; CDR3 protein: CASSQDGQGTDTQYF; CDR3 DNA: TGCGCCAGCAGCCAGGATGGACAGGGGACAGATACGCAGTATTTT
V gene: TRBV6-6; clone size: -; D gene: TRBD2; J gene: TRBJ2-3; CDR3 protein: CASSPPGLAGVDTQYF; CDR3 DNA: TGTGCCAGCAGCCCCCCCGGACTAGCGGGAGTTGATACGCAGTATTTT
V gene: TRBV7-9; clone size: few; D gene: -; J gene: TRBJ1-4; CDR3 protein: CASSPFTSGELFF; CDR3 DNA: TGTGCCAGCAGCCCCTTCACCAGCGGTGAACTGTTTTTT
V gene: TRBV7-8; clone size: few; D gene: -; J gene: TRBJ2-1; CDR3 protein: CASSLARLVPYNEQFF; CDR3 DNA: TGTGCCAGCAGCTTAGCGCGACTAGTCCCCTACAATGAGCAGTTCTTC
V gene: TRBV5-6; clone size: -; D gene: TRBD1; J gene: TRBJ1-4; CDR3 protein: CASSFKRTGGGEKLFF; CDR3 DNA: TGTGCCAGCAGCTTCAAACGGACAGGCGGAGGTGAAAAACTGTTTTTT
V gene: TRBV6-2/TRBV6-3; clone size: few; D gene: -; J gene: TRBJ2-1; CDR3 protein: CASSPSSRPSYNEQFF; CDR3 DNA: TGTGCCAGCAGTCCTTCTTCTCGACCGTCCTACAATGAGCAGTTCTTC
V gene: TRBV11-3; clone size: -; D gene: -; J gene: TRBJ2-7; CDR3 protein: CASSPRDVDEQYF; CDR3 DNA: TGTGCCAGCAGCCCCCGGGACGTGGACGAGCAGTACTTC
V gene: TRBV10-3; clone size: few; D gene: TRBD1; J gene: TRBJ1-5; CDR3 protein: CAISESGDRRSLYSNQPQHF; CDR3 DNA: TGTGCCATCAGTGAAAGCGGGGACAGGAGATCACTCTATAGCAATCAGCCCCAGCATTTT
V gene: TRBV7-2; clone size: -; D gene: TRBD1; J gene: TRBJ2-4; CDR3 protein: CASSLGQGANIQYF; CDR3 DNA: TGTGCCAGCAGCTTAGGTCAGGGGGCAAACATTCAGTACTTC
V gene: TRBV27; clone size: -; D gene: TRBD1; J gene: TRBJ1-2; CDR3 protein: CASSKGGRGFGYTF; CDR3 DNA: TGTGCCAGCTCCAAAGGGGGCAGGGGGTTTGGCTACACCTTC
V gene: TRBV27; clone size: -; D gene: -; J gene: TRBJ1-1; CDR3 protein: CASSLSIRGSGAFF; CDR3 DNA: TGTGCCAGCAGTTTATCGATAAGAGGGAGTGGAGCTTTCTTT
V gene: TRBV7-2; clone size: few; D gene: -; J gene: TRBJ1-2; CDR3 protein: CASSLADNYGYTF; CDR3 DNA: TGTGCCAGCAGCTTAGCTGATAACTATGGCTACACCTTC
V gene: TRBV7-6; clone size: few; D gene: -; J gene: TRBJ1-2; CDR3 protein: CASTEGGRHYTF; CDR3 DNA: TGTGCCAGCACAGAAGGAGGCAGGCACTACACCTTC
V gene: TRBV29-1; clone size: few; D gene: TRBD1; J gene: TRBJ1-2; CDR3 protein: CSVESRVDGTGAYGYTF; CDR3 DNA: TGCAGCGTTGAAAGCAGGGTCGACGGGACAGGGGCCTATGGCTACACCTTC
V gene: TRBV12-3/TRBV12-4; clone size: few; D gene: -; J gene: TRBJ1-2; CDR3 protein: CASSLASGEGYTF; CDR3 DNA: TGTGCCAGCAGTTTAGCGTCAGGGGAGGGCTACACCTTC
V gene: TRBV20-1; clone size: -; D gene: -; J gene: TRBJ2-5; CDR3 protein: CSAPFGRKKETQYF; CDR3 DNA: TGCAGTGCCCCCTTCGGGAGAAAGAAAGAGACCCAGTACTTC